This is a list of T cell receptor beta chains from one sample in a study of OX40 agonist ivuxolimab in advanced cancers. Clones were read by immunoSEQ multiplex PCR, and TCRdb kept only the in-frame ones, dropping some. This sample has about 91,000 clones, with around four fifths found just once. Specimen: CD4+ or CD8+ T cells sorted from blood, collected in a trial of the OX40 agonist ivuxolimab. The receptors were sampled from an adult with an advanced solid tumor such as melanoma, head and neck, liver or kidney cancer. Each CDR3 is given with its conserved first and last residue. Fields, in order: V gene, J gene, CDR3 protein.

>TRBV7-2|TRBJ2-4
CASSLGHRYIQYF
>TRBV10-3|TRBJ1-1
CAISESPPGGQTEAFF
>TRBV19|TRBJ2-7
CASSRGSDSEQYF
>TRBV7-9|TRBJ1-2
CASSYPPADYGYTF
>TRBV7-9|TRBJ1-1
CASSPRQGMNQRTEAFF
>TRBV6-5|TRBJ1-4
CASSLGRRTEKLFF
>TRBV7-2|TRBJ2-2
CASSLDRASGELFF
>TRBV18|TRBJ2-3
CASSSGLAGTTQYF
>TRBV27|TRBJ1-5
CASSFTWTTQQTQHF
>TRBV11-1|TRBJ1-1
CASSSRGTEAFF
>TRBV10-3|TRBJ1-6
CAISSSQSSSPLHF
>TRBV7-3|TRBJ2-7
CASSPGGTGTYEQYF
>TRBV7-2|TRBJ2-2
CASSLEQAGELFF
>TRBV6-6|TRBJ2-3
CATLRGSGDTQYF
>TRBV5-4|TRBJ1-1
CASSLERNTEAFF
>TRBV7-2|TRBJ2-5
CASSLSWGEAETQYF
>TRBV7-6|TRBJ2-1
CASSLGSISYNEQFF
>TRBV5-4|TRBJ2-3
CASSRALDTQYF
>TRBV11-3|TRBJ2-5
CASGQGPKETQYF
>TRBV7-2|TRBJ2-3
CASSLGGARDTQYF
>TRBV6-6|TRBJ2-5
CASSGTSGGETQYF
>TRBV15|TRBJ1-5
CATSRIGQGQHF
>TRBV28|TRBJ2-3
CASTDSSSTDTQYF
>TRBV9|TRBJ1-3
CASSVHVGQGASGNTIYF
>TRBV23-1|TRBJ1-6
CASSQIQPGKSNSPLHF
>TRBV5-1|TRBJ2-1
CASSLGTSGGAEQFF
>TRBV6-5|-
CASSIAGFPSYEQYF
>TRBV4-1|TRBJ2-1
CASSRAPDINNEQFF